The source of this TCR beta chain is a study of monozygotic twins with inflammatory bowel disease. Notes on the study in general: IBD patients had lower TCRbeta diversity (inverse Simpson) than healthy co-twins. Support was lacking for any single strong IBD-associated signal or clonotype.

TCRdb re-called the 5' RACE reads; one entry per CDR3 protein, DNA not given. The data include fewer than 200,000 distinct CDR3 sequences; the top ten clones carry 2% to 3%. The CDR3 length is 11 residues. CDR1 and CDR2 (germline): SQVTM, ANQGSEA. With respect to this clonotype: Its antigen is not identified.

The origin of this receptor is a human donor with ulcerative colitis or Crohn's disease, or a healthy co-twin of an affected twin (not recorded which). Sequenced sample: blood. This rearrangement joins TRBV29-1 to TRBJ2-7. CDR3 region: CSVESSYEQYF.